One TCR beta chain is described in this entry. Its cognate antigen is unknown. The CDR3 has 14 amino acids. The J segment lost 4 bases and the V segment lost 7 bases, leaving 6 bases of the junction unmatched. Germline CDR1 ENHRY, CDR2 SYGVKD. The data belong to a study of cytomegalovirus exposure and HLA in healthy donors. As for the study in general: A prior study identified 90 million to 120 million unique TCR beta sequences from 200 million or so T cells.

Primers: 60 Vbeta forward and 13 Jbeta reverse. Assay used: immunoSEQ multiplex PCR; TCRdb lists only in-frame clones, some missing. This table has some 150,000 clones, over 70% appearing once. General study findings and limits: TCR beta sequences reportedly predicted the HLA-A and HLA-B alleles of most subjects accurately.

The specimen was PBMCs. This receptor was identified in a young man in good health and CMV-seropositive. The chain uses TRBV10-3 and TRBJ1-2; TRBD1 matches 10 bases. For the CDR3, the DNA is TGTGCCATCACCGGGGACAGGGGATTCTATGGCTACACCTTC. Translated, it gives CAITGDRGFYGYTF.